Listed here are 21 T cell receptor beta chains from one sample, sequenced in a study of T cell repertoires in cytomegalovirus infection. In TCRdb, the reads were re-called with MiXCR into one record per CDR3 protein. The sample lists some 800,000 distinct CDR3 sequences, around 29% occurring once. What these receptors recognize is not known. The sample in question was cultured CD8+ T cells from PBMCs, obtained from culture after CMV antigen stimulation. These receptors came from a human donor in good health (CMV status not recorded). Some clones in this sample may be carry-over from other donors' samples.

This sequence joins TRBV3-1 and TRBJ2-5; 7 nucleotides align to TRBD1. Per germline, CDR1 LGHDT and CDR2 YNNKEL (reference sequence). There are 18 residues in the CDR3. The V gene end was trimmed by 4 bases and the J gene end by 3 bases; junction bases not matched to a gene: 17. CDR3: CASSPSLSRGREEETQYF. The CDR3 nucleotides are TGTGCCAGCAGCCCCTCCCTTTCAAGGGGGCGAGAGGAAGAGACCCAGTACTTC.

The chain uses TRBV27 and TRBJ1-1; weak D call: TRBD1 (6 bases). In germline, CDR1 is MNHEY, CDR2 SMNVEV (reference sequence). This CDR3 has 13 amino acids. The V gene lost 6 bases and the J gene lost 1 base, with 9 bases spanning the gap. The chain's CDR3 is CASRQGWNTEAFF. In DNA form, the CDR3 reads TGTGCCAGCAGACAGGGTTGGAACACTGAAGCTTTCTTT.

This clonotype was picked up many times. This chain joins TRBV7-6 and TRBJ2-3; 9 bases align to TRBD2. The germline V gene has CDR1 SGHVS and CDR2 FNYEAQ. The CDR3 consists of 15 residues. V dropped 4 bases and J dropped 2; count of bases not matched to a gene: 4. The DNA of the CDR3 is TGTGCCAGCAGCTCCTTAGCGGGGGCCACAGATACGCAGTATTTT. This sequence encodes CASSSLAGATDTQYF.

This sequence joins TRBV2 and TRBJ1-2; no clear D gene. Trimming pared 10 bases from V and 4 bases from J, leaving 10 bases between. This CDR3 has 11 residues. Germline CDR1 reads SNHLY; CDR2 reads FYNNEI. CDR3 in amino acids: CAIVLGYGYTF. The CDR3 DNA sequence: TGTGCCATCGTATTAGGCTATGGCTACACCTTC.

This clonotype showed up just a few times. The chain carries TRBV28 and TRBJ1-5; TRBD1 is a possible D gene (5 bases). CDR1 is MDHEN, CDR2 SYDVKM, per germline. The germline V and J ends were trimmed by 6 bases and 7 bases, with 16 bases remaining between them. The CDR3 has 14 residues. As DNA, the CDR3 is TGTGCCAGCAGACCGGTGGGGCCTCGCCAGCCCCAGCATTTT. This sequence encodes CASRPVGPRQPQHF.

This sequence joins TRBV29-1 and TRBJ1-2, with TRBD1 identical over 8 bases. There are 12 residues in the CDR3. Germline trimming cut 3 bases from V and 6 bases from J; bases unmatched to any gene: 3. Looked up from germline, CDR1 is SQVTM and CDR2 is ANQGSEA. The CDR3 loop is CSVDGQGNGYTF. DNA of the CDR3: TGCAGCGTTGACGGACAGGGCAATGGCTACACCTTC.

About this clonotype itself: A much larger clone lies a single base off, so this may be a read error. The chain uses TRBV7-2 and TRBJ2-1; 11 bases are a match to TRBD2. Unmatched junction bases numbered 9, after V lost 3 bases and J lost 5 bases. This CDR3 comprises 17 residues. Germline V gives CDR1 SGHTA, CDR2 FQGNSA. CDR3 in DNA: TGTGCCAGCAGCTTCCTGGTTAGCGGGGGGGGGGACAATGAGCAGTTCTTC. Protein product: CASSFLVSGGGDNEQFF.

The rearrangement links TRBV6-2 or TRBV6-3 to TRBJ2-7; TRBD2 is a possible D gene (6 bases). The CDR3 covers 13 residues. V was shortened by 8 bases and J by 7 bases, with 18 bases between the two germline ends. Germline loops: CDR1 MNHEY, CDR2 SVGEGT. CDR3 nucleotide sequence: TGTGCCAGCCGCTTGGGAGGTGGGATTGAGCAGTACGTC. It translates to CASRLGGGIEQYV.

V usage is TRBV28 and J usage is TRBJ2-1, with TRBD1 matching over 9 bases. Trimming cost V 4 bases and J 4 bases; bases outside gene matches: 8. The CDR3 extends over 16 amino acids. The germline V gene encodes CDR1 MDHEN and CDR2 SYDVKM. CDR3 in amino acids: CASSSTDRGLYNEQFF. CDR3 bases: TGTGCCAGCAGTTCGACGGACAGGGGACTTTACAATGAGCAGTTCTTC.

This clonotype was counted at least ten times. This chain joins TRBV19 and TRBJ1-1; possibly TRBD1 for D (5 bases). The CDR3 runs to 13 residues. Germline CDR1 LNHDA, CDR2 SQIVND (reference sequence). The ends were cut back, 9 bases at V and 2 bases at J, with 13 bases in the middle. The CDR3 loop is CASSIGANTEAFF. CDR3 DNA sequence: TGTGCCAGCAGCATAGGGGCAAACACTGAAGCTTTCTTT.

The chain couples TRBV27 to TRBJ1-5; D call uncertain. The germline V gene has CDR1 MNHEY and CDR2 SMNVEV (reference sequence). V lost 3 bases and J lost 6, with 9 bases in between. The CDR3 is 13 amino acids. The CDR3 is CASSFVGFQPQHF. CDR3 nucleotide sequence: TGTGCCAGCAGTTTTGTAGGGTTTCAGCCCCAGCATTTT.

The V and J genes are TRBV25-1 and TRBJ1-2; a possible D gene is TRBD1 (6 bases). V was pared by 2 bases and J by 4 bases, with 17 bases between. The CDR3 has 16 residues. Germline CDR1 MGHDK, CDR2 SYGVNS. CDR3 residues: CASSERRGPERYGYTF. The CDR3 DNA sequence: TGTGCCAGCAGTGAACGTCGGGGGCCGGAACGCTATGGCTACACCTTC.

The rearrangement joins TRBV27 to TRBJ2-2; D perhaps matches TRBD1 (6 bases). Trimming pared 3 bases from V and 8 bases from J, leaving 10 bases between. The CDR3 runs to 13 residues. Germline V gene lookup returns CDR1 MNHEY and CDR2 SMNVEV (reference sequence). This CDR3 is CASSFGTWGELFF. The CDR3 nucleotides read TGTGCCAGCAGTTTCGGGACATGGGGGGAGCTGTTTTTT.

The J gene is TRBJ2-7, the V gene TRBV6-1; D ambiguous. The V gene's germline CDR1 is MNHNS and CDR2 SASEGT. There are 14 residues in the CDR3. The V end lost 1 base, the J end lost 0 bases, and 7 bases lay between the germline ends. The CDR3 sequence is CASSEEVASYEQYF. In DNA, the CDR3 is TGTGCCAGCAGTGAAGAGGTGGCCTCCTACGAGCAGTACTTC.

The chain uses TRBV2 and TRBJ2-7; the match to TRBD2 covers 8 bases. Losses at the gene ends were 8 bases for V and 0 bases for J; bases not matched to a gene: 6. The germline V gene has CDR1 SNHLY and CDR2 FYNNEI. The CDR3 is 14 amino acids. The CDR3: CASERGPDSYEQYF. The DNA for the CDR3 is TGTGCCAGCGAGCGGGGGCCGGACTCCTACGAGCAGTACTTC.

This chain connects TRBV19 to TRBJ1-5; D may be TRBD1 (6 bases). V shed 11 bases and J shed 3 bases, with 14 bases lying between them. The CDR3 spans 13 residues. The germline V gene has CDR1 LNHDA and CDR2 SQIVND (reference sequence). The CDR3 spells CAPRRGDNQPQHF. The DNA of the CDR3 is TGTGCCCCGCGAAGGGGGGACAATCAGCCCCAGCATTTT.

This clonotype was seen more than once but under ten times. The V and J genes are TRBV5-5 and TRBJ2-7; no reliable D call. The germline V gene encodes CDR1 SGHKS and CDR2 YYEKEE (reference sequence). The CDR3 covers 14 residues. Trimming shortened V by 0 bases and J by 1 base, and 8 bases separated the two germline ends. This CDR3 is CASSLEWGSYEQYF. CDR3 sequence (DNA): TGTGCCAGCAGCTTGGAATGGGGTTCCTACGAGCAGTACTTC.

The chain uses TRBV10-2 and TRBJ2-5, with 7 bases identical to TRBD2. V dropped 3 bases and J dropped 2; count of bases not matched to a gene: 9. The CDR3 consists of 16 residues. CDR1 and CDR2 (germline): WSHSY, SAAADI. As DNA, the CDR3 is TGCGCCAGCAGTGACCCGAAGGAAGCGGGGCAAGAGACCCAGTACTTC. Translation gives CASSDPKEAGQETQYF.

The chain recombines TRBV19 with TRBJ2-1; no clear D. The germline V and J ends were trimmed by 2 bases and 7 bases, with 9 bases remaining between them. This CDR3 is built from 13 residues. Germline lookup yields CDR1 LNHDA and CDR2 SQIVND (reference sequence). This chain's CDR3 is CASSIYGFNEQFF. DNA of the CDR3: TGTGCCAGTAGTATATACGGTTTTAATGAGCAGTTCTTC.

Concerning this clonotype itself: A read error may account for a junction end that differs from germline. CDR3 region: CASSFVKGNQETQYF. The DNA of the CDR3 is TGTGCTAGCAGCTTCGTCAAGGGGAACCAAGAGACCCAGTACTTC. V gene TRBV7-6 combines with J gene TRBJ2-5; D is possibly TRBD1 (5 bases). Germline assignment: CDR1 SGHVS and CDR2 FNYEAQ. The CDR3 is 15 residues long.

This clonotype was seen repeatedly, ten times or more. The rearrangement uses TRBV27 and TRBJ2-7; D may be TRBD1 (6 bases). V was cut by 4 bases and J by 2 bases, with 9 bases left in between. CDR1 MNHEY and CDR2 SMNVEV come from the germline V gene (reference sequence). The CDR3 has 13 amino acids. The CDR3 reads CASSWGPTYEQYV. The CDR3 nucleotides read TGTGCCAGCAGTTGGGGGCCGACCTACGAGCAGTACGTC.